The rows below give T cell receptor beta chains drawn from one sample of a study of spatial heterogeneity in lung cancer. TCRdb reprocessed the 5' RACE reads via MiXCR and lists one record per CDR3 protein. This table has 55,000 to 75,000 distinct CDR3 sequences, around 9.3% appearing once. Sample: PBMCs, taken at follow-up. These receptor sequences come from a female donor with early-stage non-small cell lung cancer. The CDR3 runs from the conserved cysteine through the conserved F or W. The D gene is left open where the match is weak. The size entry is marked missing in some rows and otherwise reads once, few, many or a size class.

j_call cdr3_length d_call clone_size v_call cdr3_aa cdr3_nt
TRBJ1-4 16 . . TRBV15 CATSRDLAVSNEKLFF TGTGCCACCAGCAGAGATTTGGCAGTCTCTAATGAAAAACTGTTTTTT
TRBJ2-3 18 TRBD2 few TRBV25-1 CASSESPKPSGSQDTQYF TGTGCCAGCAGTGAATCCCCGAAACCTAGCGGGAGTCAAGATACGCAGTATTTT
TRBJ2-2 15 . few TRBV3-1 CASSQERAGSGELFF TGTGCCAGCAGCCAAGAAAGGGCGGGTTCCGGGGAGCTGTTTTTT
TRBJ1-5 16 TRBD1 few TRBV4-1 CASSQRLDRGNQPQHF TGCGCCAGCAGCCAAAGGCTGGACAGGGGCAATCAGCCCCAGCATTTT
TRBJ2-2 15 . many TRBV3-1 CASSLTGRFGGELFF TGTGCCAGCAGCCTTACTGGACGGTTTGGCGGGGAGCTGTTTTTT
TRBJ2-7 13 TRBD2 many TRBV2 CACLGSGISEQYF TGTGCCTGCCTGGGTAGCGGGATCTCCGAGCAGTACTTC
TRBJ1-4 13 TRBD1 many TRBV11-2 CASSSSGQGKLFF TGTGCCAGCAGCTCCTCCGGACAGGGAAAACTGTTTTTT
TRBJ2-1 15 . few TRBV3-1 CASSQDLVRVDEQFF TGTGCCAGCAGCCAAGATCTTGTTCGGGTAGATGAGCAGTTCTTC
TRBJ1-1 17 TRBD1 many TRBV5-1 CASSAGQGLGSRTEAFF TGCGCCAGCAGCGCGGGACAGGGTTTGGGGTCGCGTACTGAAGCTTTCTTT
TRBJ1-5 16 . . TRBV7-2 CASSPTGSYSNQPQHF TGTGCCAGCAGCCCAACCGGGTCTTATAGCAATCAGCCCCAGCATTTT
TRBJ2-5 14 TRBD1 many TRBV2 CASSEGQNQETQYF TGTGCCAGCAGTGAGGGACAGAACCAAGAGACCCAGTACTTC
TRBJ2-5 13 . once TRBV7-2 CASSHKNQETQYF TGTGCCAGCAGCCACAAGAACCAAGAGACCCAGTACTTC
TRBJ2-3 15 . few TRBV5-1 CASSPRESSTDTQYF TGCGCCAGCAGCCCCCGGGAAAGTAGCACAGATACGCAGTATTTT
TRBJ1-3 15 . . TRBV9 CASSVGGQPGNTIYF TGTGCCAGCAGCGTAGGAGGGCAGCCTGGAAACACCATATATTTT
TRBJ1-2 15 . many TRBV11-2 CASSLVTGPGYGYTF TGTGCCAGCAGCTTAGTAACAGGTCCCGGCTATGGCTACACCTTC
TRBJ2-2 15 . few TRBV19 CASSMGRENTGELFF TGTGCCAGTAGTATGGGAAGGGAAAACACCGGGGAGCTGTTTTTT
TRBJ2-5 14 . many TRBV28 CASSLWSGEETQYF TGTGCCAGCAGTTTATGGTCCGGGGAAGAGACCCAGTACTTC
TRBJ2-2 15 . once TRBV20-1 CSARAPDREVGELFF TGCAGTGCTAGAGCCCCCGACAGGGAGGTTGGGGAGCTGTTTTTT
TRBJ2-3 14 . . TRBV7-6 CVSSLVTSTDTQYF TGTGTCAGCAGCTTAGTCACTAGCACAGATACGCAGTATTTT
TRBJ2-1 13 . . TRBV7-2 CASSFGDGDEQFF TGTGCCAGCAGCTTCGGCGACGGCGATGAGCAGTTCTTC
TRBJ2-1 14 . many TRBV19 CASTTGPFDNEQFF TGTGCCAGTACTACCGGCCCTTTCGACAATGAGCAGTTCTTC
TRBJ1-1 14 . many TRBV7-6 CASSLDAGDTEAFF TGTGCCAGCAGCTTAGATGCGGGGGACACTGAAGCTTTCTTT
TRBJ2-7 12 . many TRBV14 CASSPRTYEQYF TGTGCCAGCAGCCCTAGAACCTACGAGCAGTACTTC
TRBJ2-4 12 . many TRBV2 CASSPTENIQYF TGTGCCAGCAGTCCGACGGAAAACATTCAGTACTTC
TRBJ1-2 14 . . TRBV6-2/TRBV6-3 CASRQSTGVYGYTF TGTGCCAGCAGGCAATCGACAGGAGTCTATGGCTACACCTTC
TRBJ2-5 13 . many TRBV15 CATSRARDETQYF TGTGCCACCAGCAGAGCCAGGGATGAGACCCAGTACTTC
TRBJ2-7 16 . . TRBV5-1 CASRKDPLASTYEQYF TGCGCCAGCAGAAAGGACCCCCTTGCCTCCACCTACGAGCAGTACTTC
TRBJ2-7 10 . many TRBV10-3 CAIGSDRKYF TGTGCCATCGGGTCCGACAGGAAGTACTTC
TRBJ2-7 16 TRBD1 many TRBV7-6 CASSLDSGTGNYEQYF TGTGCCAGCAGCTTGGATTCCGGGACAGGCAACTACGAGCAGTACTTC
TRBJ2-1 15 TRBD1 many TRBV12-3/TRBV12-4 CASSFEGAGYNEQFF TGTGCCAGCAGTTTCGAGGGGGCTGGCTACAATGAGCAGTTCTTC
TRBJ2-7 14 TRBD2 few TRBV5-4 CASSSGLAGYEQYF TGTGCCAGCAGCTCGGGACTAGCGGGATACGAGCAGTACTTC
TRBJ2-7 15 . few TRBV7-9 CASSSYGTQPYEQYF TGTGCCAGCAGCTCTTACGGGACTCAACCCTACGAGCAGTACTTC
TRBJ2-7 16 . many TRBV11-2 CASSLDRRAANYEQYF TGTGCCAGCAGCTTAGATCGGAGGGCAGCAAATTACGAGCAGTACTTC
TRBJ2-4 17 . many TRBV5-1 CASSRDRLQGAKNIQYF TGCGCCAGCAGCCGCGACAGACTCCAAGGGGCCAAAAACATTCAGTACTTC
TRBJ1-4 14 TRBD1 . TRBV6-5 CASRPGTANEKLFF TGTGCCAGCAGACCGGGGACAGCTAATGAAAAACTGTTTTTT
TRBJ1-2 15 . . TRBV6-6 CASRTGGPGAYGYTF TGTGCCAGCAGGACGGGGGGCCCTGGTGCCTATGGCTACACCTTC
TRBJ2-1 14 TRBD1 many TRBV4-1 CASKDRGAYNEQFF TGCGCCAGCAAGGACAGGGGGGCCTACAATGAGCAGTTCTTC
TRBJ2-4 13 . . TRBV5-1 CASSLSLGGTPDF TGCGCCAGCAGCTTGAGTCTCGGTGGGACCCCTGATTTC
TRBJ2-2 14 . many TRBV6-5 CASSRDFDTGELFF TGTGCCAGCAGCAGGGACTTCGACACCGGGGAGCTGTTTTTT
TRBJ2-7 11 . few TRBV29-1 CSVLVNYEQYF TGCAGCGTTTTGGTAAACTACGAGCAGTACTTC
TRBJ2-1 16 TRBD2 . TRBV10-3 CAIRPQVAGGPNEQFF TGTGCCATCAGGCCCCAGGTAGCGGGAGGGCCCAATGAGCAGTTCTTC
TRBJ1-1 11 . many TRBV20-1 CSALGGARAFF TGCAGTGCCCTTGGGGGGGCGCGGGCTTTCTTT